This TCR beta chain appears in the sequencing data of a study of T cell responses to AZD1222 COVID-19 vaccine. Libraries were prepared by immunoSEQ multiplex PCR; TCRdb keeps only in-frame clonotypes and omits some of them. The sample consists of approximately 190,000 clones, 92% of them appearing once. CDR3 size: 16 residues. This TCR derives from an adult in good health. This material consisted of peripheral blood, taken on day 0 of AZD1222 vaccination. The genes are TRBV21-1 and TRBJ1-1; TRBD1, the D gene given by the table, was not confirmed from the DNA. TRBV21-1 is a documented pseudogene. CDR3 sequence reads: CASSNSRGVMNTEAFF. The CDR3 coding sequence is TGTGCCAGCAGCAATTCCAGGGGGGTAATGAACACTGAAGCTTTCTTT.